This T cell receptor (beta chain) was sequenced during a study of control samples from healthy donors and cancer patients. V lost 2 bases and J 5 bases, leaving 6 bases between the germline ends. The CDR3 has 12 amino acids. Data came from immunoSEQ multiplex PCR; TCRdb stores just in-frame clones and leaves some out. The data contain fewer than 110,000 clones, around 89% of them singletons. This rearrangement joins TRBV12-3 or TRBV12-4 to TRBJ2-5, with D possibly TRBD2 on 5 matching bases. The sample was PBMCs. The receptor's source is a man in his 60s with lung cancer. Here the CDR3 reads CASSLRGETQYF. CDR3 bases: TGTGCCAGCAGTTTAAGAGGGGAGACCCAGTACTTC.